This T cell receptor (beta chain) was retrieved from a study of blood T cell repertoires in COVID-19 (dated by TCRdb to about 2020). Study-level background: Samples covering the acute and convalescent phases of COVID-19 were provided by collaborators in the United States, Italy and Spain. The prospective study material was composed of cDNA or gDNA derived from T cells, B-cell-depleted T cells, or PBMCs. The dataset comprised deeply sampled blood TCRbeta repertoires from subjects exposed to, actively infected with, or recovered from COVID-19. The repertoires were released in a freely available public database meant as a resource for research on the immune response to SARS-CoV-2. Samples came from the ongoing ImmuneRACE study (first 160 participants) plus 1,254 subjects from 6 global collaborators. Nearly every sample came with metadata listing a de-identified subject ID, COVID-19 status, age in years and sex. Where available, HLA class I and class II types were taken from metadata supplied by the sample provider and were not determined by assay-based typing. The paper as a whole reports these results and caveats: How much clinical and demographic metadata was included differed by source and by participant, and the metadata was provided uncurated.

CDR1 SGHDN and CDR2 FVKESK are derived from the germline V gene. From its cysteine to its phenylalanine, the CDR3 spans 14 amino acids. The sequence is cut down to CDR3 DNA, 42 bases in frame from base 1. V is cut back by 4 bases and J by 1 base, with 3 bases in the junction unmatched. Participants in the prospective study were aged roughly 18 to 100 years, lived in about two dozen United States geographic areas, and enrolled through a virtual design. Cohort assignment in the prospective study relied on participant-reported clinical history from a screening survey and a study questionnaire. A participant counted as exposed if, within 2 weeks of entering the study, that participant had been in contact with someone who had a PCR-confirmed or clinician-diagnosed COVID-19 case. Each participant in the prospective study had whole blood, serum and a nasopharyngeal or oropharyngeal swab collected by mobile phlebotomists. Over an approximately 2-month period, participants in the prospective study had the option of providing additional blood draws and questionnaires. Before DNA extraction, prospective study blood samples were shipped either frozen or at room temperature.

Of note for this clone: Its antigen remains unidentified. Qualities for individual bases were not recorded, and no much larger clone is one base off.

TCRbeta CDR3 regions were amplified from genomic DNA using the immunoSEQ Assay, a bias-controlled multiplex PCR. The source study handled its data this way. The number of nucleated cells in each sample was estimated from the amplification of reference gene primers within the assay. To quantify the absolute abundance of each unique TCRbeta CDR3 rearrangement, sequence reads were collapsed and filtered. For each sample, productive Simpson clonality was calculated by taking the square root of Simpson's diversity index across productive rearrangements. Held by TCRdb, this immuneACCESS table contains in-frame sequences only and omits some clones. Under half of the omission traces to an unresolved V gene where checked; the cause of the rest is unknown. The V and J calls and the clone size are those of that table, but D and trimming were determined from the DNA. Within this sample are roughly 250,000 clones, with approximately 89% of them counted one time only. The top ten hold about 3.4% of the sample.

Sequencing input: PBMCs or T cells enriched from blood (not recorded which). The sequence joins TRBV14 to TRBJ2-7; the central 8 bases match TRBD1. The TCR sequence derives from a woman aged 40-49 years who had been exposed to COVID-19. CDR3 protein: CASSPRGRSYEQYF. The bases are TGTGCCAGCAGCCCCAGGGGGCGATCCTACGAGCAGTACTTC.